This entry is about one T cell receptor (beta chain). Its antigen remains unidentified. No much larger clonotype is one base removed from it; base qualities were not supplied. The treatment or condition label of this sample denotes: allogeneic hematopoietic cell transplantation with graft depleted of TCRalphabeta T cells and CD19 B cells. TCRalphabeta/CD19-depleted allogeneic hematopoietic cell grafts were given to the transplant recipients, all of whom were children. The data are from a study of T-cell reconstitution after alpha-beta-depleted transplantation in children (dated by TCRdb to 2016 to 2018). Broadly, across the study: Using TCR repertoire profiling, the study quantitatively followed how T-cell immune reconstitution unfolded in children after TCRalphabeta/CD19-depleted allogeneic hematopoietic cell transplantation.

Receptor libraries were prepared by PCR. Sequencing took place on an Illumina HiSeq 2500. To normalize quantification of the TCRbeta repertoire, the TCR libraries were built with molecular barcoding that relied on unique molecular identifiers. The public reads were reprocessed in TCRdb via fastp at Q25 and MiXCR, keeping in-frame beta chains. Records with the same CDR3 protein are collapsed into one entry carrying the most frequent genes and DNA. In all, the sample holds 530,000 or so distinct CDR3 sequences, and 25% to 30% of those were seen once. The ten largest clones add up to under 45% of the sample. V drops 8 bases and J drops 8 bases, leaving 19 bases in between. The CDR3 covers 12 residues, taking in both the cysteine and the phenylalanine. Of all the DNA, just the CDR3 is kept, 36 bases in frame from base 1. The CDR1 and CDR2 encoded by the germline V gene are SQVTM and ANQGSEA. Broader findings and caveats from the paper: In some patients, high TCRbeta diversity at day 60 was attributed to recipient T cells and intrathymic progenitors that had survived conditioning. The apparently early alphabetaT-cell count recovery about two months after transplant was reportedly dependent on only several hundred rapidly expanded clones derived from non-depleted graft cells. Hyperexpanded clone frequencies declined over subsequent months; after one year, T-cell counts and TCRbeta diversity were mostly attributed to newly produced T cells.

The receptor chain draws on TRBV29-1 and TRBJ2-7; TRBD2 might be the D gene, on 6 matching bases. This TCR came from a boy less than two years old with Wiskott-Aldrich syndrome, due to receive a stem cell transplant. The specimen comprised PBMCs, sampled before TCRalphabeta/CD19-depleted stem cell transplant. This receptor carries the CDR3 CSPGSKRLKQYF. Read as DNA, the sequence is TGCAGCCCCGGGAGTAAGAGGCTCAAGCAGTACTTC.